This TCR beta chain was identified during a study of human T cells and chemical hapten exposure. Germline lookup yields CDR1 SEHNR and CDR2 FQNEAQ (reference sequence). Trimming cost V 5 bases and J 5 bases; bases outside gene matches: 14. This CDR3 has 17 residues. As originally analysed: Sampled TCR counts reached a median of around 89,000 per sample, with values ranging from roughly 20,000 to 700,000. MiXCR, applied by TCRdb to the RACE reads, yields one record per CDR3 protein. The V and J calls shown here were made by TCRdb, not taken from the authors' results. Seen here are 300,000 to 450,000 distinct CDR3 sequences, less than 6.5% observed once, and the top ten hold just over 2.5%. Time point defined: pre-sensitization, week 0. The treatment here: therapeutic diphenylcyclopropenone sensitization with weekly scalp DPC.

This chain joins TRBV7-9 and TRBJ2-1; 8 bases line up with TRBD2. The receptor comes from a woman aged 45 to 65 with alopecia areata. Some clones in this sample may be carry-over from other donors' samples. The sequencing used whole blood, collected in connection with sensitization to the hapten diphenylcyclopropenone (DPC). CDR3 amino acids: CASSRPAGLAGNNEQFF. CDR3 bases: TGTGCCAGCAGCCGCCCGGCTGGATTAGCGGGGAACAATGAGCAGTTCTTC.